The 3 T cell receptor beta chains given below trace back to one sample, sequenced in a study of blood T cells in healthy people across ages. PCR was performed a second time for about 7 to 12 cycles using a sample-barcoded 5' primer and a J-beta primer mix. TCRdb analysed the 5' RACE reads with MiXCR anew, one entry per CDR3 protein. The repertoire has around 900,000 distinct CDR3 sequences, around 28% of them found once; the top ten carry roughly 17%. Sequenced input: blood. These receptors originate from a woman aged 80 or over in good health.

Ten or more counts support this clonotype. V gene TRBV20-1 combines with J gene TRBJ2-1, with 8 bases identical to TRBD1. The germline CDR1 and CDR2 sequences are DFQATT and SNEGSKA (reference sequence). J was trimmed by 7 bases and V by 3 bases; bases with no gene match: 2. The CDR3 covers 12 residues. DNA for the CDR3: TGCAGTGCTAGTGACAGGGGAAATGAGCAGTTCTTC. It encodes CSASDRGNEQFF.

This clonotype was counted at least ten times. The chain is built from TRBV29-1 and TRBJ1-2; D ambiguous. Germline values: CDR1 SQVTM, CDR2 ANQGSEA. Trimming shortened V by 2 bases and J by 5 bases, and 15 bases separated the two germline ends. The CDR3 extends over 14 amino acids. The CDR3 region is CSVERGRGSYGYTF. The DNA of the CDR3 is TGCAGCGTTGAACGAGGGCGGGGTAGTTATGGCTACACCTTC.

There are many counts of this clonotype. The chain joins TRBV5-5 to TRBJ2-5, with 8 bases fitting TRBD1. This CDR3 has 15 residues. Germline CDR1 is SGHKS and CDR2 is YYEKEE (reference sequence). Germline trimming cut 4 bases from V and 5 bases from J; bases unmatched to any gene: 10. The CDR3, as DNA: TGTGCCAGCAGCCTCGTCCCAGGGGGCGGGGAGACCCAGTACTTC. It is translated as CASSLVPGGGETQYF.